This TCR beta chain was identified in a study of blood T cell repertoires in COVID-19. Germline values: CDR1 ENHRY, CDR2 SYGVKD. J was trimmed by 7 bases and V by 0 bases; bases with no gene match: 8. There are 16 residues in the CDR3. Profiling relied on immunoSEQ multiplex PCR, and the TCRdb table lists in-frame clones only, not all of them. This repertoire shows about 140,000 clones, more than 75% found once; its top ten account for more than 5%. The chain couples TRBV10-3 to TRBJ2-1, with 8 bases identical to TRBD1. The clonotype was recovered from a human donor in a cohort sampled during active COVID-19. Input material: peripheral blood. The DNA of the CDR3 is TGTGCCATCAGTGAGTCTGGGGGACAGGTCGTTAATGAGCAGTTCTTC. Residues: CAISESGGQVVNEQFF.